Presented here are 20 T cell receptor beta chains from one specimen sequenced in a study of cytomegalovirus exposure and HLA in healthy donors. It was with 60 Vbeta and 13 Jbeta primers that the PCR ran. Only in-frame clones appear in the TCRdb table, and some are missing; sequencing was by immunoSEQ multiplex PCR. The sample holds 140,000 to 150,000 clones, approximately 79% seen once. The specimen sequenced was PBMCs. The receptors stem from a middle-aged woman in good health and CMV-seropositive.

The gene calls are TRBV5-1 and TRBJ2-7; TRBD2 agrees at 10 bases. Losses at the gene ends were 0 bases for V and 5 bases for J; bases not matched to a gene: 11. This CDR3 is built from 17 residues. Germline CDR1 and CDR2: SGHRS and YFSETQ. CDR3 bases: TGCGCCAGCAGCTTGGGTAGCGGGGGGCCGCTGAGTAACGAGCAGTACTTC. Its protein is CASSLGSGGPLSNEQYF.

This chain connects TRBV28 to TRBJ2-4; 11 bases align to TRBD2. Germline V gene sequence: CDR1 MDHEN, CDR2 SYDVKM. CDR3 length: 16 residues. V lost 5 bases to trimming and J lost 12 bases; unmatched junction nucleotides: 15. DNA for the CDR3: TGTGCCAGCAGTCGGGACAGGGAAGGAACTAGCGGGGGTCAGTACTTC. Translating it yields CASSRDREGTSGGQYF.

The table lists this clone with a count of one. This chain joins TRBV7-9 and TRBJ2-1, with 7 bases lining up with TRBD2. J gave up 4 bases and V 0 bases, and 3 bases lay outside the gene matches. There are 15 residues in the CDR3. Germline values: CDR1 SEHNR, CDR2 FQNEAQ (reference sequence). The CDR3 region has the DNA TGTGCCAGCAGCTTAGCGCGCGGGGGTTACAATGAGCAGTTCTTC. It yields the protein CASSLARGGYNEQFF.

The chain employs TRBV5-1 and TRBJ2-3; D perhaps matches TRBD1 (6 bases). The CDR3 extends over 15 amino acids. V gave up 0 bases and J gave up 0 bases, with 8 bases separating them. CDR1 SGHRS and CDR2 YFSETQ come from the germline V gene. The CDR3 coding sequence is TGCGCCAGCAGCTTGGATACAGGGAGCACAGATACGCAGTATTTT. Translated, it gives CASSLDTGSTDTQYF. The complete variable domain, with remaining parts taken from reference TRBV5-1 and TRBJ2-3, reads KAGVTQTPRYLIKTRGQQVTLSCSPISGHRSVSWYQQTPGQGLQFLFEYFSETQRNKGNFPGRFSGRQFSNSRSEMNVSTLELGDSALYLCASSLDTGSTDTQYFGPGTRLTVL.

The rearrangement links TRBV18 to TRBJ1-1; no definite D call. Trimming removed 3 bases at V and 4 bases at J, with 12 bases between. The CDR3 contains 14 residues. Germline lookup yields CDR1 KGHSH and CDR2 LQKENI. The CDR3 coding sequence is TGTGCCAGCTCACCTTTAGAGGGTTCCACTGAAGCTTTCTTT. Encoded protein: CASSPLEGSTEAFF.

The rearrangement joins TRBV27 to TRBJ2-7, with 9 bases aligning to TRBD1. Trimming cost V 5 bases and J 3 bases; bases outside gene matches: 8. The CDR3 is 15 residues long. From germline, CDR1 is MNHEY and CDR2 SMNVEV (reference sequence). CDR3 in amino acids: CASSLTGTGYYEQYF. The CDR3 DNA follows: TGTGCCAGCAGTCTTACCGGGACAGGGTACTACGAGCAGTACTTC.

The chain couples TRBV5-4 to TRBJ2-1, with 7 bases that match TRBD2. Per germline, CDR1 SGHNT and CDR2 YYREEE (reference sequence). V was clipped by 2 bases and J by 9 bases; unmatched bases: 20. The CDR3 sequence is 18 residues long. CDR3 in amino acids: CASSFSPGTGSPGGEQFF. DNA for the CDR3: TGTGCCAGCAGCTTCTCGCCAGGGACGGGGTCCCCGGGGGGTGAGCAGTTCTTC. The full variable domain, its missing parts supplied by reference TRBV5-4 and TRBJ2-1, is ETGVTQSPTHLIKTRGQQVTLRCSSQSGHNTVSWYQQALGQGPQFIFQYYREEENGRGNFPPRFSGLQFPNYSSELNVNALELDDSALYLCASSFSPGTGSPGGEQFFGPGTRLTVL.

This chain joins TRBV5-1 and TRBJ2-5; 10 bases map to TRBD1. V lost 2 bases to trimming and J lost 5 bases; unmatched junction nucleotides: 6. The CDR3 consists of 15 residues. CDR1 SGHRS and CDR2 YFSETQ come from the germline V gene. The CDR3 loop reads CASSLQTGGGETQYF. The DNA for the CDR3 is TGCGCCAGCAGCTTACAGACAGGGGGCGGCGAGACCCAGTACTTC. Combining the CDR3 with reference TRBV5-1 and TRBJ2-5 gives the whole variable domain KAGVTQTPRYLIKTRGQQVTLSCSPISGHRSVSWYQQTPGQGLQFLFEYFSETQRNKGNFPGRFSGRQFSNSRSEMNVSTLELGDSALYLCASSLQTGGGETQYFGPGTRLLVL.

The chain combines TRBV5-1 with TRBJ2-3, with TRBD1 matching 7 bases. CDR3 size: 15 residues. CDR1 is SGHRS, CDR2 YFSETQ, per germline. V dropped 1 base and J dropped 3; count of bases not matched to a gene: 5. CDR3 DNA sequence: TGCGCCAGCAGCTTGACAGGGGTAAGAACAGATACGCAGTATTTT. This codes for CASSLTGVRTDTQYF.

There are a few counts of this clone. In DNA form, the CDR3 reads TGTGCCAGCAGCTTAGGAGGGACTTCAAGCACAGATACGCAGTATTTT. It specifies CASSLGGTSSTDTQYF. This sequence joins TRBV7-3 and TRBJ2-3; a weak D match, TRBD2 (6 bases). This CDR3 contains 16 residues. V was trimmed by 2 bases and J by 0 bases, leaving 12 bases between them. Germline V gene sequence: CDR1 SGHTA, CDR2 FQGTGA.

The V call is TRBV5-4, the J call TRBJ1-1; D uncertain. Germline V lookup: CDR1 SGHNT, CDR2 YYREEE (reference sequence). V was trimmed by 2 bases and J by 0 bases, leaving 8 bases between them. The CDR3 runs 14 residues. The CDR3 bases are TGTGCCAGCAGCTTAAGCGCAGTGAACACTGAAGCTTTCTTT. Protein product: CASSLSAVNTEAFF.

The V gene is TRBV6-1, the J gene TRBJ2-7, with 7 bases aligning to TRBD1. Germline V gene data show CDR1 as MNHNS and CDR2 as SASEGT. CDR3 size: 13 residues. The ends lost 8 bases at V and 2 bases at J; junction bases unmatched: 6. As DNA, the CDR3 is TGTGCCAGCTCACAGGGGCTCGCCTACGAGCAGTACTTC. It encodes CASSQGLAYEQYF.

The V and J genes are TRBV2 and TRBJ1-6, with 7 bases lining up with TRBD1. Germline-derived CDR1 and CDR2 are SNHLY and FYNNEI. This CDR3 comprises 17 residues. Trimming at V came to 4 bases and at J to 9 bases, leaving 15 bases not matched to a gene. The CDR3 region is CASSGGYSIAGGSPLHF. CDR3 bases: TGTGCCAGCAGTGGAGGTTATTCGATAGCAGGGGGTTCACCCCTCCACTTT.

The chain carries TRBV11-2 and TRBJ1-2, with a possible D match to TRBD1 (5 bases). The CDR3 length is 14 residues. Trimming removed 0 bases at V and 8 bases at J, with 13 bases between. CDR1 is SGHAT and CDR2 is FQNNGV in the germline V gene. This chain's CDR3 is CASSLDLGGEGYTF. For the CDR3, the DNA is TGTGCCAGCAGCTTAGATCTCGGAGGGGAAGGCTACACCTTC. Looking up the rest from reference TRBV11-2 and TRBJ1-2 gives the full variable domain: EAGVAQSPRYKIIEKRQSVAFWCNPISGHATLYWYQQILGQGPKLLIQFQNNGVVDDSQLPKDRFSAERLKGVDSTLKIQPAKLEDSAVYLCASSLDLGGEGYTFGSGTRLTVV.

Only a few counts were recorded for this clone. The chain uses TRBV6-5 and TRBJ1-4; TRBD1 aligns across 7 bases. Germline V gene data show CDR1 as MNHEY and CDR2 as SVGAGI. The CDR3 totals 14 residues. V gave up 4 bases and J gave up 3 bases; unmatched junction bases: 2. The CDR3 protein is CASSSGQPNEKLFF. The CDR3 nucleotides are TGTGCCAGCAGTTCGGGACAGCCTAATGAAAAACTGTTTTTT.

The chain uses TRBV29-1 and TRBJ1-2, with 8 bases aligning to TRBD1. The length of the CDR3 is 14 residues. Germline V CDR1 and CDR2: SQVTM, ANQGSEA. V lost 4 bases and J lost 2; bases outside the gene matches: 6. Written as DNA, the CDR3 is TGCAGCGTTGCGGCAGGGGGCACCAACTATGGCTACACCTTC. It specifies CSVAAGGTNYGYTF.

The chain couples TRBV4-1 to TRBJ1-5; D is unresolved. CDR1 is MGHRA, CDR2 YSYEKL, per germline. With 1 base removed from V and 0 bases from J, the gap between germline ends came to 7 bases. This CDR3 is built from 15 residues. CDR3 bases: TGCGCCAGCAGCCAAGGGACTCTTAGCAATCAGCCCCAGCATTTT. Residues: CASSQGTLSNQPQHF.

This clone has just a few counts. The identical CDR3 is also encoded by other nucleotide sequences in the sample. The gene calls are TRBV9 and TRBJ1-5; D is perhaps TRBD1 (5 bases). V gave up 0 bases and J gave up 3 bases, with 10 bases separating them. In germline, CDR1 is SGDLS, CDR2 YYNGEE. The CDR3 has 15 amino acids. The CDR3 reads CASSVEGLPNQPQHF. The CDR3 DNA is TGTGCCAGCAGCGTAGAGGGACTCCCCAATCAGCCCCAGCATTTT.

The chain couples TRBV6-1 to TRBJ1-1; D is possibly TRBD1 (5 bases). CDR1 MNHNS and CDR2 SASEGT come from the germline V gene. The V end was cut by 5 bases, the J end by 7 bases, with 14 bases between. The CDR3 length is 13 residues. CDR3 sequence reads: CASSTIRVSEAFF. As DNA, the CDR3 is TGTGCCAGCAGTACCATCAGGGTTAGTGAAGCTTTCTTT.

The genes are TRBV7-2 and TRBJ2-2; D not certain. The V end lost 3 bases, the J end lost 10 bases, and 9 bases lay between the germline ends. This CDR3 region has 12 residues. Germline CDR1 and CDR2: SGHTA and FQGNSA. The CDR3 loop is CASSFGLPELFF. The CDR3 DNA is TGTGCCAGCAGCTTCGGTCTGCCGGAGCTGTTTTTT.